The 29 T cell receptor beta chains reported below all come from one sample, sequenced in a study of tumor and adjacent non-tumor tissue in lung cancer. TCRbeta libraries were built with three rounds of nested PCR, modified from ARM-PCR. TCRdb reprocessed the multiplex PCR reads with MiXCR, giving one entry per CDR3 protein. The table includes roughly 120,000 distinct CDR3 sequences, under 90% detected once. RNA was extracted from bulk tissue without any cell sorting. Sequencing input: lung tumor tissue. Source of these receptors: a man in his 70s with non-small cell lung cancer.

The sample holds one count of this clonotype. Sequence at one end of the junction differs from germline and may be a read error. The chain uses TRBV10-3 and TRBJ2-7; the D is unclear. This CDR3 has 14 residues. The germline gives CDR1 ENHRY, CDR2 SYGVKD. The CDR3 is CAIKETLESGEHYF. CDR3 in DNA: TGTGCCATCAAAGAGACGCTGGAAAGTGGAGAGCACTACTTC.

Notes on this clonotype: A much bigger clone sits one base away, suggesting this may be a read error. The genes are TRBV7-3 and TRBJ2-2; D may correspond to TRBD1 or TRBD2 (5 bases each). CDR3 length: 15 residues. V was pared by 5 bases and J by 5 bases, with 15 bases between. Germline assignment: CDR1 SGHTA and CDR2 FQGTGA. CDR3 nucleotide sequence: TGTGCCAGCAGCCCAATAGGGGACCTTACCGGGGAGCTGTTTTTT. Its translation is CASSPIGDLTGELFF.

This clonotype appeared once. The junction does not match germline at one end; this may be a read error. The J gene is TRBJ2-5, the V gene TRBV5-4; D remains ambiguous. CDR1 SGHNT and CDR2 YYREEE come from the germline V gene (reference sequence). The CDR3 covers 14 residues. CDR3 region: CASSLGSTVATQYF. Written as DNA, the CDR3 is TGTGCAAGCAGCTTGGGTAGCACTGTTGCGACCCAGTACTTC.

With respect to this clonotype: A much bigger clone sits one base away, suggesting this may be a read error. J is TRBJ2-7 and V is TRBV7-8; the D gene is possibly TRBD2 (6 bases). The CDR3 is made up of 13 amino acids. Germline lookup yields CDR1 SGHVS and CDR2 FQNEAQ. CDR3 coding DNA: TGTGCCAGCAGCCCCTGGGACTCCTACGAGAAGTACTTC. It specifies CASSPWDSYEKYF.

Comments on this clonotype: Given the absence of the conserved phenylalanine or tryptophan at the CDR3 end, a read error is likely. The limits of the CDR3 on the DNA are not certain, so only TCRdb's listed CDR3 is given. The chain combines TRBV4-1 with TRBJ2-5; the table gives TRBD1 as D, unverified against the DNA. The CDR3 is 14 residues long, counting both termini. Germline values: CDR1 MGHRA, CDR2 YSYEKL. CDR3 protein: CASSRQRGQETEYV.

The chain combines TRBV28 with TRBJ2-3, with TRBD2 matching over 7 bases. Trimming at V came to 3 bases and at J to 12 bases, leaving 18 bases not matched to a gene. The CDR3 totals 16 residues. CDR1 MDHEN and CDR2 SYDVKM come from the germline V gene. The CDR3 here is CASSFSSGKGADIQYF. The CDR3 region has the DNA TGTGCCAGCAGTTTCTCCAGCGGGAAAGGAGCAGATATACAGTATTTT.

The rearrangement links TRBV20-1 to TRBJ1-6; D is unresolved. V lost 5 bases and J 9 bases, leaving 17 bases between the germline ends. The CDR3 runs 14 residues. Germline V gives CDR1 DFQATT, CDR2 SNEGSKA (reference sequence). The CDR3 here is CSACARFGGSPLHF. In DNA, the CDR3 is TGCAGTGCTTGTGCCAGGTTCGGTGGTTCACCCCTCCACTTT.

V gene TRBV20-1 combines with J gene TRBJ2-5; TRBD1 matches 7 bases. In germline, CDR1 is DFQATT, CDR2 SNEGSKA (reference sequence). With V trimmed by 5 bases and J by 7 bases, 16 bases remained unmatched. The CDR3 runs 15 residues. The CDR3 is CSAYLRYRGRGTQYF. The CDR3 bases are TGCAGTGCTTACCTAAGGTACAGGGGAAGAGGGACCCAGTACTTC.

The chain combines TRBV12-3 or TRBV12-4 with TRBJ2-7, with D unresolved. The CDR3 has 14 amino acids. V gave up 2 bases and J gave up 5 bases, with 13 bases separating them. The DNA for the CDR3 is TGTGCCAGCAGTTTAAGGCGAACCTTGCACGAGCAGTACTTC. Its protein is CASSLRRTLHEQYF.

The chain uses TRBV4-1 and TRBJ1-2; D is perhaps TRBD1 (6 bases). Trimming removed 0 bases at V and 9 bases at J, with 20 bases between. The CDR3 is 16 residues long. Germline V CDR1 and CDR2: MGHRA, YSYEKL. Written as DNA, the CDR3 is TGCGCCAGCAGCCAAGATGGGACAAGGGCTGGTTATTGCTACACCTTC. Its protein is CASSQDGTRAGYCYTF.

A word on this clonotype: The CDR3 ends on some other residue instead of the conserved phenylalanine or tryptophan, so this is likely a read error. The chain combines TRBV5-1 with TRBJ1-4, with D possibly being TRBD1 (6 bases). Trimming took off 0 bases at V and 8 bases at J, with 14 bases between the two ends. This CDR3 is 15 amino acids long. CDR1 is SGHRS, CDR2 YFSETQ, per germline. Here the CDR3 DNA reads TGCGCCAGCAGCTTGGACACAGGGCCGGTGGAAAAACTGTTTTCT. The encoded protein is CASSLDTGPVEKLFS.

With regard to this clonotype: One end of the junction varies from germline; a read error may be responsible. V usage is TRBV10-2 and J usage is TRBJ1-2; D is ambiguous. The CDR3 sequence is 15 residues long. CDR1 and CDR2 from the germline V gene are WSHSY and SAAADI. Here the CDR3 DNA reads TGCGCCAGCAGTGAGTCGAGGGATCGGAGCTATGGCTACGACTTC. Amino acid sequence: CASSESRDRSYGYDF.

Many counts were recorded for this clonotype. The chain links TRBV11-2 to TRBJ2-1, with D possibly called TRBD1 or TRBD2 (5 bases each). V was shortened by 3 bases and J by 7 bases, with 16 bases between the two germline ends. Germline V gives CDR1 SGHAT, CDR2 FQNNGV. The CDR3 covers 15 residues. As DNA, the CDR3 is TGTGCCAGCAGCTTCGGAGGAACGGGGCGTAATGAGCAGTTCTTC. Its protein product is CASSFGGTGRNEQFF. Full variable domain (outside the CDR3, taken from reference TRBV11-2 and TRBJ2-1): EAGVAQSPRYKIIEKRQSVAFWCNPISGHATLYWYQQILGQGPKLLIQFQNNGVVDDSQLPKDRFSAERLKGVDSTLKIQPAKLEDSAVYLCASSFGGTGRNEQFFGPGTRLTVL.

A note on this clonotype: This CDR3 fails to terminate in the conserved phenylalanine or tryptophan, so it likely reflects a read error. No DNA is shown, since the ends of the CDR3 on it are uncertain; the CDR3 is the one TCRdb lists. The J gene is TRBJ1-6, the V gene TRBV6-6. The CDR3 is 14 residues long, ends included. Per the germline V gene, CDR1 is MNHNY and CDR2 is SVGAGI (reference sequence). CDR3 residues: CASSRPEGNSPLHL.

In the case of this clonotype: A junction end diverges from the germline sequence, so it may reflect a read error. The rearrangement uses TRBV29-1 and TRBJ2-3; D unclear. Germline values: CDR1 SQVTM, CDR2 ANQGSEA. The CDR3 covers 12 residues. CDR3 DNA sequence: TGCAACGTTGATAAGGGCGCAGATATGCAGTATTTT. This sequence encodes CNVDKGADMQYF.

Turning to this clonotype: Compared with germline, one end of the junction differs, possibly owing to a read error. The V and J genes are TRBV6-1 and TRBJ2-3; TRBD1 aligns across 7 bases. The CDR3 loop spans 14 amino acids. Germline V gene lookup returns CDR1 MNHNS and CDR2 SASEGT. CDR3 nucleotide sequence: TGTGTCAGCCGGACCGGGACAGAGGCAGATACGCAGTATTTT. Its protein is CVSRTGTEADTQYF.

A note on this clonotype: The junction and the germline gene differ at one end; a read error may be behind it. The V call is TRBV5-6, the J call TRBJ2-7; TRBD1 aligns across 8 bases. Per the germline V gene, CDR1 is SGHDT and CDR2 is YYEEEE. The CDR3 totals 16 residues. In DNA form, the CDR3 reads TGTGCCAGCAGCTCCCTTATCCGGGACAGGACCTACGATCAGTACTTC. It translates to CASSSLIRDRTYDQYF.

This clonotype occurred many times. V is TRBV20-1 and J is TRBJ1-6; weak D call: TRBD1 (6 bases). The ends were cut back, 7 bases at V and 7 bases at J, with 11 bases in the middle. The CDR3 consists of 12 residues. CDR1 DFQATT and CDR2 SNEGSKA come from the germline V gene (reference sequence). CDR3 region: CSGLQGNSPLHF. The CDR3 nucleotides are TGCAGTGGCCTACAGGGAAATTCACCCCTCCACTTT.

This clonotype showed up just once. A junction end diverges from the germline sequence, so it may reflect a read error. V and J are TRBV5-4 and TRBJ2-7; 7 bases fit TRBD1. Germline V CDR1 and CDR2: SGHNT, YYREEE (reference sequence). The CDR3 contains 15 residues. In DNA form, the CDR3 reads TGTGCCAGCAGCATGGACAGGTTGTACTCCTACGGGCAGTACTTC. Encoded protein: CASSMDRLYSYGQYF. Variable domain in full (rest from reference TRBV5-4 and TRBJ2-7): ETGVTQSPTHLIKTRGQQVTLRCSSQSGHNTVSWYQQALGQGPQFIFQYYREEENGRGNFPPRFSGLQFPNYSSELNVNALELDDSALYLCASSMDRLYSYGQYFGPGTRLTVT.

Details on this clonotype: A much larger clone sits a single nucleotide away, making a read error possible. The CDR3 is CASSLRMASARAAGELSF. CDR3 nucleotide sequence: TGTGCCAGCAGCTTAAGGATGGCGAGTGCGAGAGCCGCCGGGGAGCTGTCTTTT. The genes are TRBV7-9 and TRBJ2-2; TRBD2 might be the D (5 bases). There are 18 residues in the CDR3. CDR1 and CDR2 from the germline V gene are SEHNR and FQNEAQ (reference sequence).

In regard to this clonotype: Since no conserved phenylalanine or tryptophan closes the CDR3, a read error is the likely cause. The chain has TRBV6-6 and TRBJ1-5; tentative D call: TRBD1 (5 bases). Germline CDR1 is MNHNY and CDR2 is SVGAGI (reference sequence). The CDR3 extends over 15 amino acids. The CDR3 sequence is CASSYSGQGNPPQHL. CDR3 DNA: TGTGCCAGCAGTTACTCGGGGCAGGGAAATCCGCCCCAGCATTTG.

In the case of this clonotype: A read error is possible here, since a much larger clone lies one base away. The genes are TRBV11-2 and TRBJ2-5; TRBD1 agrees at 7 bases. This CDR3 is 15 amino acids long. V was pared by 2 bases and J by 7 bases, with 10 bases of the junction left unmatched. The germline gives CDR1 SGHAT, CDR2 FQNNGV. The CDR3 nucleotides read TGTGCCAGCAGCTTAAGCACCGGGACAGCGAGGACCCAGTACTTC. Encoded protein: CASSLSTGTARTQYF.

This chain links TRBV12-3 or TRBV12-4 with TRBJ2-2, with TRBD2 as a possible D gene (8 bases). The CDR3 loop spans 14 amino acids. The V end lost 7 bases, the J end lost 9 bases, and 18 bases lay between the germline ends. The CDR3 reads CASTWTSRGRELFF. Written as DNA, the CDR3 is TGTGCCAGCACCTGGACTAGCAGGGGGAGGGAGCTGTTTTTT.

A remark on this clonotype: This could be a read error, since a much larger clone is one nucleotide away. In DNA form, the CDR3 reads TGTACCACCAGGCCTAGCGGGAGTTCCGGGGAGCTGTTTTTT. Translation gives CTTRPSGSSGELFF. The rearrangement joins TRBV24-1 to TRBJ2-2; TRBD2 matches at 10 bases. The CDR3 contains 14 residues. Germline lookup yields CDR1 KGHDR and CDR2 SFDVKD.

With respect to this clonotype: Since no conserved phenylalanine or tryptophan closes the CDR3, a read error is the likely cause. It is unclear where the CDR3 begins or ends on the DNA, so no DNA is shown, and the CDR3 is as TCRdb lists it. The rearrangement links TRBV18 to TRBJ2-5. The CDR3 length equals 12 residues, ends included. Germline V gene data show CDR1 as KGHSH and CDR2 as LQKENI. Here the CDR3 reads CASSPSGETQNL.

Regarding this clonotype: This may arise from a read error, as a much more abundant clone is one base away. The V gene is TRBV11-2, the J gene TRBJ1-2; D not certain. CDR1 and CDR2 from the germline V gene are SGHAT and FQNNGV. The CDR3 is 16 amino acids. V lost 11 bases to trimming and J lost 5 bases, with 27 bases between them. The CDR3 region has the DNA TGTGCCGGCAACTCCCCTATGATCCCCGAATCGTATGGCTACACCTTC. This encodes CAGNSPMIPESYGYTF.

Turning to this clonotype: The junction does not match germline at one end; this may be a read error. This sequence joins TRBV20-1 and TRBJ2-7; a weak D match, TRBD1 (5 bases). CDR1 is DFQATT, CDR2 SNEGSKA, per germline (reference sequence). The CDR3 is made up of 13 amino acids. CDR3 loop: CSARMTASYEQYF. The DNA for the CDR3 is TGCAGTGCTAGAATGACAGCCAGCTACGAGCAATACTTC.

This chain uses TRBV6-1 with TRBJ1-4; D is perhaps TRBD1 (6 bases). The CDR3 loop spans 16 amino acids. In germline, CDR1 is MNHNS, CDR2 SASEGT. DNA of the CDR3: TGTGTCAGTAGTCATGCGACTGGGGGCTTAGGGGAAAAACTGTTTTTT. Encoded protein: CVSSHATGGLGEKLFF.

As concerns this clonotype: Germline is not matched at one junction end, which may reflect a read error. The CDR3 region is CASNKGGNNDQFF. CDR3 nucleotides: TGTGCCAGCAACAAAGGCGGTAACAATGATCAGTTCTTC. This chain connects TRBV6-2 or TRBV6-3 to TRBJ2-1; no definite D call. CDR3 size: 13 residues. Germline CDR1 is MNHEY and CDR2 is SVGEGT.